This T cell receptor beta chain stems from a study of identical twins. A universal primer site was added by template switching, and unique molecular identifiers were carried by the cDNA. TCRdb analysed the 5' RACE reads with MiXCR anew, one entry per CDR3 protein. The data show 200,000 to 250,000 distinct CDR3 sequences, 5.5% to 7.5% seen once. Overall study findings and caveats: The study found weaker excess twin sharing in beta out-of-frame sequences.

This clonotype was recorded a few times. The antigen remains undetermined. Separately, the same data were catalogued under a study of T cells expressing NK-cell markers.

The sequencing input was CD8+ T cells sorted from blood. The clonotype comes from a young woman in good health.

The CDR3 DNA reads as TGTGCCACCAGCAGGACAGGGTGGAATCAGCCCCAGCATTTT. Translating gives CATSRTGWNQPQHF. The J gene is TRBJ1-5, the V gene TRBV15, with 7 bases matching TRBD1. The V gene's germline CDR1 is LNHNV and CDR2 YYDKDF (reference sequence). Trimming took 3 bases from V and 4 from J; bases not matched to a gene: 3. This CDR3 has 14 residues.